This entry is about one T cell receptor (beta chain). What this receptor recognizes is not known. No base quality values were provided; no much bigger clone lies one nucleotide off. This sample was included in a study (dated by TCRdb to the mid-2010s). General notes on the study: The study examined whether tumor-infiltrating Tregs in breast cancer are drawn from blood Tregs or arise in situ by conversion from other CD4+ T cell subsets.

Overall study outcomes, separate from this receptor: Tumor memory CD4+ T cell TCR gene usage was found to cluster with blood and lymph node memory CD4+ cells and with lymph node naive CD4+ cells. The validation in the larger cohort was limited to a single TCR beta V-J rearrangement instead of whole repertoires. The TCR alpha and beta sequences of tumor-infiltrating Tregs showed the greatest overlap with tumor naive CD4+ T cells, followed by blood naive CD4+ T cells.

Full-length TCR variable regions were amplified by 5' RACE PCR with constant-region reverse primers, and semi-nested PCR with Nested Universal Primer A was subsequently performed. Using the ReliaPrep RNA Cell Miniprep System, total RNA was extracted, and the SMARTer RACE 5'/3' Kit was then used to reverse transcribe the RNA into 5'RACE-ready cDNA. Full-length TCR alpha and beta libraries were barcoded with multiplex adaptors and sequenced on an Illumina MiSeq. Per the source publication's procedure: For each of nine subset-tissue groups, sequencing data from the five patients were pooled, and the groups were then compared using unsupervised clustering of TCR gene usage. The Morisita-Horn index, with shared sequences weighted by their contribution to each repertoire, was used to calculate repertoire similarity. TCRdb itself trimmed the public reads at Q25 with fastp, ran MiXCR and retained productive beta chains. Rows matching on CDR3 protein sequence are summarized as one entry with the most common DNA and genes. TCRdb's processing, not the authors', yielded these V and J calls. Counted in this sample were thousands of distinct CDR3 sequences; about three fifths of them appeared once. The ten most abundant clones make up approximately 6.3% of the sample.

The memory CD4+ T cell population was isolated based on a CD4+CD45RO+CD25- phenotype. Tregs, naive and memory CD4+ T cells from tumor, blood and ipsilateral draining lymph nodes of a few breast cancer patients underwent full-length TCR alpha and beta sequencing. Tumor tissue, along with lymph nodes from ipsilateral axillary dissection, was perfused with PBS, minced, and then digested using collagenase I and hyaluronidase. Sorted cell populations were confirmed by FACS to exceed 90% purity. Spanning cysteine to phenylalanine, the CDR3 consists of 19 amino acids. Only the CDR3 region is kept as DNA, spanning 57 bases read in frame from base 1. At the junction V is shortened by 2 bases and J by 1 base, with 21 bases in between. CDR1 and CDR2 are read off the germline V gene as MNHEY and SVGEGT.

The source material was tumor-infiltrating memory CD4+ T cells sorted from the breast tumor. Per the publication, the cell subset or site label means: memory CD4+ T cells, CD4+CD45RO+CD25-. This clonotype originated in a female donor with breast cancer. The V gene is TRBV6-2 or TRBV6-3 and the J gene is TRBJ1-5, with no confident D gene call. The nucleotide sequence reads as follows: TGTGCCAGCAGTTACGGTTCGGTGGGTTGGCTCGGGAGCAATCAGCCCCAGCATTTT. This is translated as CASSYGSVGWLGSNQPQHF.